The next 19 T cell receptor beta chains were all read from a single sample in a study of blood T cell repertoires in COVID-19. Repertoires were generated with immunoSEQ multiplex PCR, while TCRdb's copy carries only in-frame clones and drops some. In the table there are about 170,000 clones, about 85% of which are singletons. The specimen was peripheral blood. These receptors were collected from a woman older than 75 in a cohort sampled during active or convalescent COVID-19.

This clone was seen only a few times. The chain is built from TRBV2 and TRBJ1-5; D is undetermined. Germline CDR1 is SNHLY and CDR2 is FYNNEI. The CDR3 is made up of 14 amino acids. Trimming took 11 bases from V and 2 from J, leaving 16 bases between them. The chain's CDR3 is CASSGQLGNQPQHF. The CDR3 DNA reads as TGTGCCTCCAGCGGTCAGCTTGGCAATCAGCCCCAGCATTTT.

The CDR3 loop reads CSRIRGETQYF. CDR3 DNA: TGCAGTCGGATCCGAGGAGAGACCCAGTACTTC. V and J are TRBV20-1 and TRBJ2-5, with D unresolved. CDR1 and CDR2 from the germline V gene are DFQATT and SNEGSKA (reference sequence). Trimming took 8 bases from V and 4 from J, leaving 11 bases between them. The CDR3 runs 11 residues.

In nucleotides, the CDR3 is TGTGCCAGCAGTCTCCGGACAGGGTACACAGATACGCAGTATTTT. Its translation: CASSLRTGYTDTQYF. V is TRBV28 and J is TRBJ2-3; 8 bases are shared with TRBD1. Trimming cost V 5 bases and J 2 bases; bases outside gene matches: 6. Germline assignment: CDR1 MDHEN and CDR2 SYDVKM. This CDR3 region has 15 residues.

For the CDR3, the DNA is TGTGCCAGCAGCGCCGCTTTGGCGGGGGGGGATACGCAGTATTTT. This gives the protein CASSAALAGGDTQYF. The chain employs TRBV9 and TRBJ2-3; 9 bases are shared with TRBD2. The germline V gene has CDR1 SGDLS and CDR2 YYNGEE. This CDR3 comprises 15 residues. Trimming removed 3 bases from V and 6 bases from J; junction bases left unmatched: 8.

The V gene is TRBV27, the J gene TRBJ1-4; D might be TRBD1 (5 bases). V lost 10 bases to trimming and J lost 8 bases, with 17 bases between them. In germline, CDR1 is MNHEY, CDR2 SMNVEV (reference sequence). The CDR3 covers 13 residues. CDR3 region: CATKSRVGEKLFF. CDR3 nucleotide sequence: TGTGCCACCAAAAGCAGGGTCGGAGAAAAACTGTTTTTT. Together with reference TRBV27 and TRBJ1-4, the CDR3 gives the full variable domain: EAQVTQNPRYLITVTGKKLTVTCSQNMNHEYMSWYRQDPGLGLRQIYYSMNVEVTDKGDVPEGYKVSRKEKRNFPLILESPSPNQTSLYFCATKSRVGEKLFFGSGTQLSVL.

The sample holds a few counts of this clone. This chain uses TRBV30 with TRBJ1-5, with D maybe TRBD1 (5 bases). The V and J ends lost 1 base and 2 bases respectively, with 9 bases between them. This CDR3 has 14 residues. The germline V gene has CDR1 GTSNPN and CDR2 SVGIG (reference sequence). The CDR3 nucleotides read TGTGCCTGGAGTGGGGGCGGGGGCAATCAGCCCCAGCATTTT. This translates into CAWSGGGGNQPQHF. The full variable domain, its missing parts supplied by reference TRBV30 and TRBJ1-5, is SQTIHQWPATLVQPVGSPLSLECTVEGTSNPNLYWYRQAAGRGLQLLFYSVGIGQISSEVPQNLSASRPQDRQFILSSKKLLLSDSGFYLCAWSGGGGNQPQHFGDGTRLSIL.

In DNA form, the CDR3 reads TGTGCCAGTAGTATAGATGGGTGGAGCAGGGTAAGGCAGCCCCAGCATTTT. Amino acids: CASSIDGWSRVRQPQHF. This chain connects TRBV19 to TRBJ1-5, with D perhaps matching TRBD1 (5 bases). Trimming removed 0 bases at V and 7 bases at J, with 19 bases between. Germline V gene lookup returns CDR1 LNHDA and CDR2 SQIVND (reference sequence). This CDR3 is built from 17 residues.

This clone is a singleton in its sample. This chain connects TRBV1 to TRBJ2-1; the tabulated D call, TRBD2, remains unverified against the DNA. TRBV1 constitutes a pseudogene. The CDR3 is 19 residues long. CDR3: CTSSQDSPVRWGRGDEQFF. DNA for the CDR3: TGCACCAGCAGCCAAGATTCCCCCGTGAGGTGGGGGAGGGGGGATGAGCAGTTCTTC.

This clone was counted a few times. This chain joins TRBV3-1 (or the pseudogene TRBV3-2) and TRBJ2-3; TRBD2 agrees at 12 bases. Trimming cost V 6 bases and J 6 bases; bases outside gene matches: 7. Germline assignment: CDR1 LGHDT and CDR2 YNNKEL (reference sequence). CDR3 length equals 15 residues. The CDR3 region is CASRKLAGGSDTQYF. The CDR3 DNA sequence: TGTGCCAGCAGGAAACTAGCGGGGGGAAGTGATACGCAGTATTTT.

The CDR3 bases are TGTGCCAGCAGCCACGGCGGGAGGCACTCCTACGAGCAGTACGTC. Translating it yields CASSHGGRHSYEQYV. The rearrangement links TRBV28 to TRBJ2-7, with 8 bases aligning to TRBD2. The CDR3 runs to 15 residues. Germline CDR1 and CDR2: MDHEN and SYDVKM. V shed 6 bases, J shed 0 bases, and the junction held 7 bases outside the gene matches.

J is TRBJ1-4 and V is TRBV19; D unclear. The CDR3 is made up of 13 amino acids. Trimming took off 0 bases at V and 8 bases at J, with 7 bases between the two ends. The germline CDR1 and CDR2 sequences are LNHDA and SQIVND (reference sequence). The CDR3 DNA is TGTGCCAGTAGTATAGACAACGGGGAAAAACTGTTTTTT. This sequence encodes CASSIDNGEKLFF.

The rearrangement uses TRBV30 and TRBJ1-1, with 9 bases matching TRBD1. The V segment lost 4 bases and the J segment 8 bases; nucleotides outside the gene matches: 14. CDR1 is GTSNPN, CDR2 SVGIG, per germline (reference sequence). This CDR3 has 15 residues. In DNA, the CDR3 is TGTGCCTGGACCGTCTTGGACAGGGGCTTAGGGGAAGCTTTCTTT. Encoded protein: CAWTVLDRGLGEAFF.

The chain joins TRBV6-5 to TRBJ1-2, with D maybe TRBD1 (6 bases). Germline loops: CDR1 MNHEY, CDR2 SVGAGI. The CDR3 spans 14 residues. V was shortened by 6 bases and J by 6 bases, with 17 bases between the two germline ends. As DNA, the CDR3 is TGTGCCAGCAGGATGACAGGAAGAGGGGATGGCTACACCTTC. Its protein product is CASRMTGRGDGYTF.

V and J are TRBV28 and TRBJ2-5; D ambiguous. V was cut by 10 bases and J by 0 bases, with 3 bases left in between. Germline V gives CDR1 MDHEN, CDR2 SYDVKM. The CDR3 sequence is 10 residues long. CDR3 sequence (DNA): TGTGCCACCTACCAAGAGACCCAGTACTTC. Amino acids: CATYQETQYF.

The chain links TRBV5-1 to TRBJ2-1, with 12 nucleotides matching TRBD1. Germline trimming cut 4 bases from V and 16 bases from J; bases unmatched to any gene: 6. This CDR3 spans 12 amino acids. Per the germline V gene, CDR1 is SGHRS and CDR2 is YFSETQ. The CDR3 DNA reads as TGCGCCAGCAGCCTGGGACAGGGGGCTCAATTCTTC. This encodes CASSLGQGAQFF.

The chain uses TRBV3-1 (or the pseudogene TRBV3-2) and TRBJ2-6; D is undetermined. The germline V and J ends were trimmed by 1 base and 2 bases, with 12 bases remaining between them. Germline-derived CDR1 and CDR2 are LGHDT and YNNKEL (reference sequence). This CDR3 is built from 17 residues. The CDR3 loop reads CASSQVGQRPGANVLTF. DNA of the CDR3: TGTGCCAGCAGCCAAGTGGGCCAAAGACCTGGGGCCAACGTCCTGACTTTC.

The genes are TRBV18 and TRBJ1-1; D unclear. The CDR3 has 11 amino acids. Looked up from germline, CDR1 is KGHSH and CDR2 is LQKENI. Deletions cut 6 bases from V and 7 bases from J, with 9 bases between. DNA for the CDR3: TGTGCCAGCTCGCACAGTGGTGAAGCTTTCTTT. Translated: CASSHSGEAFF. Using reference TRBV18 and TRBJ1-1 for the parts outside the CDR3, the full variable domain is NAGVMQNPRHLVRRRGQEARLRCSPMKGHSHVYWYRQLPEEGLKFMVYLQKENIIDESGMPKERFSAEFPKEGPSILRIQQVVRGDSAAYFCASSHSGEAFFGQGTRLTVV.

The chain uses TRBV30 and TRBJ1-6; D is possibly TRBD1 (5 bases). V lost 1 base and J lost 3, with 16 bases in between. The CDR3 runs 17 residues. The germline gives CDR1 GTSNPN, CDR2 SVGIG (reference sequence). The CDR3 coding sequence is TGTGCCTGGAGTGGGATCCCCACAGGAATCTATAATTCACCCCTCCACTTT. Its translation is CAWSGIPTGIYNSPLHF.

The sample holds one count of this clone. V is TRBV9 and J is TRBJ1-2, with 7 bases lining up with TRBD1. Germline assignment: CDR1 SGDLS and CDR2 YYNGEE. Trimming at V came to 0 bases and at J to 7 bases, leaving 3 bases not matched to a gene. The CDR3 is 13 amino acids. The CDR3 coding sequence is TGTGCCAGCAGCGTAGAGGGGACAGCTGGCTACACCTTC. Translating it yields CASSVEGTAGYTF.